These 27 T cell receptor beta chains originate from one sample sequenced in a study of regulatory T cells in long-lasting Graves disease. Building the TCR beta libraries relied on iRepertoire HTBI primers, and CDR3 regions underwent Arm-PCR. Using its own MiXCR run on the multiplex PCR reads, TCRdb lists one record per CDR3 protein. This table has 200,000 to 250,000 distinct CDR3 sequences, around 18% appearing once. Stated time point: newly diagnosed GD, antithyroid drugs for less than 3 months. RNA from PBMCs was the source of the TCR library. Specimen: peripheral blood mononuclear cells (PBMCs), collected at new diagnosis, from a patient treated with antithyroid drugs. The receptors come from a female donor with Graves disease.

There are a few counts of this clonotype. The J gene is TRBJ2-4, the V gene TRBV20-1; 8 positions match TRBD2. CDR3 length: 16 amino acids. Germline V gene data show CDR1 as DFQATT and CDR2 as SNEGSKA (reference sequence). V gave up 6 bases and J gave up 1 base; unmatched junction bases: 11. The CDR3 bases are TGCAGTGCAAGGCCCTCTAGCGGGTCTGCCAAAAACATTCAGTACTTC. Encoded protein: CSARPSSGSAKNIQYF.

In its sample, this clonotype was seen once. Only one base separates this from a far larger clonotype, so it likely reflects a read error. The chain couples TRBV7-2 to TRBJ2-7; TRBD2 agrees at 11 bases. CDR3 size: 21 residues. V shed 6 bases, J shed 0 bases, and the junction held 22 bases outside the gene matches. CDR1 and CDR2 (germline): SGHTA, FQGNSA. The CDR3 protein is CASSEFTARFSGGGSSYEQYF. Here the CDR3 DNA reads TGTGCCAGCAGTGAATTCACGGCTCGGTTTAGCGGGGGGGGGAGCTCCTACGAGCAGTACTTC.

This clonotype has just a few counts. The rearrangement links TRBV9 to TRBJ2-7; TRBD1 might be the D (6 bases). This CDR3 has 16 amino acids. Trimming removed 0 bases from V and 2 bases from J, with 15 bases in between. Looked up from germline, CDR1 is SGDLS and CDR2 is YYNGEE. The CDR3 reads CASSVEGGPGPYEQYF. The CDR3 region has the DNA TGTGCCAGCAGCGTAGAAGGGGGACCCGGCCCCTACGAGCAGTACTTC.

In this sample, this clonotype turned up many times. The rearrangement joins TRBV29-1 to TRBJ2-1; 8 nucleotides agree with TRBD2. The junction had 7 bases not matched to a gene; V was cut back by 5 bases and J by 4 bases. The CDR3 sequence is 14 residues long. Germline V CDR1 and CDR2: SQVTM, ANQGSEA. The CDR3 DNA follows: TGCAGCGTTCTCACCGGGACTAGGTACAATGAGCAGTTCTTC. Protein sequence: CSVLTGTRYNEQFF.

The sample holds many counts of this clonotype. This chain joins TRBV5-1 and TRBJ2-1; 7 bases align to TRBD1. Trimming removed 4 bases from V and 6 bases from J; junction bases left unmatched: 4. From germline, CDR1 is SGHRS and CDR2 YFSETQ. There are 13 residues in the CDR3. For the CDR3, the DNA is TGCGCCAGCAGCGTGAACAGGGGCAATGAGCAGTTCTTC. Its protein product is CASSVNRGNEQFF.

This clonotype was counted many times. The V call is TRBV3-1, the J call TRBJ2-7, with a possible D match to TRBD1 (5 bases). CDR1 is LGHDT, CDR2 YNNKEL, per germline (reference sequence). Trimming pared 0 bases from V and 1 base from J, leaving 10 bases between. This CDR3 contains 15 residues. CDR3 in amino acids: CASSQDWTSSYEQYF. CDR3 nucleotide sequence: TGTGCCAGCAGCCAAGACTGGACATCTTCCTACGAGCAGTACTTC.

The sample holds many counts of this clonotype. The chain carries TRBV11-2 and TRBJ2-2, with 8 bases aligning to TRBD1. Per the germline V gene, CDR1 is SGHAT and CDR2 is FQNNGV. V gave up 1 base and J gave up 3 bases; unmatched junction bases: 1. This CDR3 comprises 15 residues. The DNA for the CDR3 is TGTGCCAGCAGCTTAGGGACAGGGTACACCGGGGAGCTGTTTTTT. This gives the protein CASSLGTGYTGELFF.

The chain has TRBV4-3 and TRBJ2-7, with a weak D call TRBD2 (5 bases). This CDR3 has 17 residues. The germline V gene encodes CDR1 LGHNA and CDR2 YSLEER. The V gene lost 2 bases and the J gene lost 2 bases, with 19 bases spanning the gap. In nucleotides, the CDR3 is TGCGCCAGCAGCCAAATGTGGGCGACGAACGGGGCCTACGAGCAGTACTTC. Its protein product is CASSQMWATNGAYEQYF.

This clonotype appeared many times. V is TRBV9 and J is TRBJ2-3, with D possibly matching TRBD1 (5 bases). This CDR3 comprises 12 residues. The germline V gene encodes CDR1 SGDLS and CDR2 YYNGEE. V lost 3 bases and J lost 5, with 7 bases in between. The CDR3 region is CASSEQEDTQYF. The CDR3 bases are TGTGCCAGCAGCGAACAGGAAGATACGCAGTATTTT. Filled out from reference TRBV9 and TRBJ2-3, the complete variable domain reads DSGVTQTPKHLITATGQRVTLRCSPRSGDLSVYWYQQSLDQGLQFLIQYYNGEERAKGNILERFSAQQFPDLHSELNLSSLELGDSALYFCASSEQEDTQYFGPGTRLTVL.

This clonotype was detected many times. This chain joins TRBV5-1 and TRBJ1-5; 7 bases are a match to TRBD1. Germline assignment: CDR1 SGHRS and CDR2 YFSETQ. V lost 4 bases and J lost 6; bases outside the gene matches: 7. The CDR3 runs 14 residues. CDR3 nucleotides: TGCGCCAGCAGCAGACAGGGAGGCGTTCAGCCCCAGCATTTT. This codes for CASSRQGGVQPQHF.

The chain carries TRBV6-1 and TRBJ2-1; TRBD2 aligns across 7 bases. V lost 7 bases and J lost 5; bases outside the gene matches: 11. This CDR3 is built from 15 residues. Germline V gene data show CDR1 as MNHNS and CDR2 as SASEGT. This chain's CDR3 is CASTSRLAADNEQFF. For the CDR3, the DNA is TGTGCCAGCACCTCCCGGCTAGCGGCCGACAATGAGCAGTTCTTC.

This clonotype was counted at least ten times. The CDR3, as DNA: TGTGCCAGCAGTTCCCGAGGGACAAGTAACACCGGGGAGCTGTTTTTT. It yields the protein CASSSRGTSNTGELFF. This sequence joins TRBV6-5 and TRBJ2-2; D might be TRBD1 (6 bases). Trimming took 4 bases from V and 2 from J, leaving 14 bases between them. Per the germline V gene, CDR1 is MNHEY and CDR2 is SVGAGI. The CDR3 contains 16 residues.

The sample holds many counts of this clonotype. V usage is TRBV20-1 and J usage is TRBJ1-5; tentative D call: TRBD1 (5 bases). The CDR3 has 16 amino acids. V lost 0 bases and J 1 base, leaving 13 bases between the germline ends. In germline, CDR1 is DFQATT, CDR2 SNEGSKA (reference sequence). CDR3 DNA: TGCAGTGCTAGAGATTCGGGGGGTCTCAGCAATCAGCCCCAGCATTTT. It translates to CSARDSGGLSNQPQHF.

This clonotype was recorded many times. The genes are TRBV2 and TRBJ2-3; TRBD2 matches at 9 bases. Trimming at V came to 7 bases and at J to 0 bases, leaving 8 bases not matched to a gene. CDR1 and CDR2 (germline): SNHLY, FYNNEI. This CDR3 region has 16 residues. The CDR3 coding sequence is TGTGCCAGCAACGAAGCGGGAGGTCTTAGCACAGATACGCAGTATTTT. Residues: CASNEAGGLSTDTQYF.

In this sample, this clonotype turned up once. The genes are TRBV20-1 and TRBJ2-7; D is unresolved. The CDR3 runs to 12 residues. The germline V gene has CDR1 DFQATT and CDR2 SNEGSKA (reference sequence). V was shortened by 3 bases and J by 5 bases, with 11 bases between the two germline ends. The CDR3 spells CSASPRFHEQYF. DNA of the CDR3: TGCAGTGCTAGCCCGCGCTTCCACGAGCAGTACTTC.

The sample holds many counts of this clonotype. The rearrangement links TRBV30 to TRBJ1-1; 7 nucleotides align to TRBD1. There are 16 residues in the CDR3. CDR1 and CDR2 from the germline V gene are GTSNPN and SVGIG (reference sequence). V trimming: 2 bases; J trimming: 3 bases; junction bases outside the gene matches: 12. The CDR3 nucleotides read TGTGCCTGGAGTCCACAGGGGACTGGGGGCTACACTGAAGCTTTCTTT. Translating it yields CAWSPQGTGGYTEAFF.

This clonotype was recorded many times. V and J are TRBV7-2 and TRBJ2-7; TRBD2 might be the D (6 bases). The V and J ends lost 5 bases and 4 bases respectively, with 15 bases between them. The V gene's germline CDR1 is SGHTA and CDR2 FQGNSA. This CDR3 has 14 amino acids. The CDR3 loop is CASSHDRRAYEQYF. The DNA of the CDR3 is TGTGCCAGCAGCCACGACCGGAGGGCTTACGAGCAGTACTTC.

Of note for this clonotype: This likely came from a read error, as a far larger clone is one base away. V gene TRBV5-6 combines with J gene TRBJ2-7; D could derive from TRBD1 or TRBD2 (5 bases each). In germline, CDR1 is SGHDT, CDR2 YYEEEE. The V gene lost 7 bases and the J gene lost 7 bases, with 21 bases spanning the gap. This CDR3 contains 14 residues. CDR3 in amino acids: CASGLGRWGAEQYF. CDR3 nucleotides: TGTGCCAGCGGGTTAGGGAGATGGGGCGCGGAGCAGTACTTC.

This chain joins TRBV24-1 and TRBJ1-2; TRBD1 is a possible D gene (5 bases). Germline CDR1 KGHDR, CDR2 SFDVKD. CDR3 length: 16 amino acids. V was shortened by 4 bases and J by 0 bases, with 14 bases between the two germline ends. CDR3 amino acids: CATSERGGRANYGYTF. The DNA of the CDR3 is TGTGCCACCAGTGAAAGGGGTGGAAGGGCTAACTATGGCTACACCTTC.

This clonotype was seen ten or more times. The chain has TRBV9 and TRBJ1-2; 7 bases agree with TRBD1. V lost 3 bases and J lost 3; bases outside the gene matches: 8. Germline CDR1 and CDR2: SGDLS and YYNGEE. The CDR3 contains 15 residues. CDR3 coding DNA: TGTGCCAGCAGCGGGATTAACAGGGGTCACTATGGCTACACCTTC. This sequence encodes CASSGINRGHYGYTF.

This clonotype was observed a few times. CDR3 region: CASSEVSGGYEQYF. The DNA for the CDR3 is TGTGCCAGCAGTGAAGTGAGCGGGGGTTACGAGCAGTACTTC. The chain carries TRBV2 and TRBJ2-7; TRBD2 aligns across 8 bases. This CDR3 is built from 14 residues. The germline CDR1 and CDR2 sequences are SNHLY and FYNNEI. Trimming cost V 1 base and J 4 bases; bases outside gene matches: 3. The variable domain in full, with the rest retrieved from reference TRBV2 and TRBJ2-7, is EPEVTQTPSHQVTQMGQEVILRCVPISNHLYFYWYRQILGQKVEFLVSFYNNEISEKSEIFDDQFSVERPDGSNFTLKIRSTKLEDSAMYFCASSEVSGGYEQYFGPGTRLTVT.

This clonotype was seen ten or more times. V usage is TRBV11-3 and J usage is TRBJ2-3; maybe TRBD1 (5 bases). Between the trimmed V and J ends, which lost 3 bases and 0 bases, there was a span of 7 bases. Germline V gene data show CDR1 as SGHNT and CDR2 as YENEEA. The CDR3 runs 14 residues. CDR3: CASSFRQSTDTQYF. CDR3 bases: TGTGCCAGCAGCTTCCGACAGAGCACAGATACGCAGTATTTT. Full variable domain (outside the CDR3, taken from reference TRBV11-3 and TRBJ2-3): EAGVVQSPRYKIIEKKQPVAFWCNPISGHNTLYWYLQNLGQGPELLIRYENEEAVDDSQLPKDRFSAERLKGVDSTLKIQPAELGDSAVYLCASSFRQSTDTQYFGPGTRLTVL.

About this clonotype: This likely traces to a read error, being one base from a far larger clone. The J gene is TRBJ2-1, the V gene TRBV11-2; 8 nucleotides line up with TRBD1. The J call may be mistaken, given a closer DNA end match to TRBJ2-7. Germline values: CDR1 SGHAT, CDR2 FQNNGV. This CDR3 comprises 15 residues. The CDR3 sequence is CASSKRQGSGDEQYF. The CDR3 bases are TGTGCCAGCAGCAAGAGACAGGGGAGTGGCGACGAGCAGTACTTC.

The sample holds many counts of this clonotype. V and J are TRBV12-3 or TRBV12-4 and TRBJ2-2, with a weak D call TRBD2 (6 bases). The CDR3 extends over 15 amino acids. V gave up 3 bases and J gave up 4 bases, with 12 bases separating them. The CDR3 is CASSLLGRSTGELFF. CDR3 nucleotides: TGTGCCAGCAGTTTGCTGGGGAGGAGCACCGGGGAGCTGTTTTTT.

This clonotype has a count of ten or more. The chain carries TRBV11-2 and TRBJ1-1; D remains unclear. Germline loops: CDR1 SGHAT, CDR2 FQNNGV. The V end lost 5 bases, the J end lost 1 base, and 8 bases lay between the germline ends. This CDR3 is 13 amino acids long. The CDR3 loop is CASSPDENTEAFF. The CDR3 nucleotides read TGTGCCAGCAGCCCTGACGAGAACACTGAAGCTTTCTTT.

This clonotype was counted ten times or more. The chain couples TRBV2 to TRBJ2-6; possibly TRBD1 or TRBD2 for D (6 bases each). Germline V gives CDR1 SNHLY, CDR2 FYNNEI. CDR3 length: 14 amino acids. Trimming shortened V by 10 bases and J by 1 base, and 11 bases separated the two germline ends. As DNA, the CDR3 is TGTGCCAACAAGGGGGGTTCTGGGGCCAACGTCCTGACTTTC. It translates to CANKGGSGANVLTF.

This clonotype was seen many times. The DNA for the CDR3 is TGTGCCAGCAGCCGAGGGGTAGGGGTCGACGAGACCCAGTACTTC. Protein product: CASSRGVGVDETQYF. The chain employs TRBV7-3 and TRBJ2-5, with D perhaps given as TRBD1 or TRBD2 (5 bases each). CDR3 length: 15 amino acids. V was pared by 5 bases and J by 5 bases, with 18 bases between. Germline loops: CDR1 SGHTA, CDR2 FQGTGA.